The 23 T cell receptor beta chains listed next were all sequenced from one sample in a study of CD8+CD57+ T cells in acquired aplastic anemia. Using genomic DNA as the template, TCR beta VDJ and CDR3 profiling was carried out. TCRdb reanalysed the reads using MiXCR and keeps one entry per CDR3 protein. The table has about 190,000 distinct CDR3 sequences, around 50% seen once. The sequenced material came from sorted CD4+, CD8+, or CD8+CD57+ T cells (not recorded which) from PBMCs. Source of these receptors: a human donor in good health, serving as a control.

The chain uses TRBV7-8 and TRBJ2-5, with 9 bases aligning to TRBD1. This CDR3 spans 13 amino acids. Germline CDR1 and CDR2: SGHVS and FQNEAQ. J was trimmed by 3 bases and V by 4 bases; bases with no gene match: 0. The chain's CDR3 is CASSWDREETQYF. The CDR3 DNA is TGTGCCAGCAGCTGGGACAGGGAAGAGACCCAGTACTTC.

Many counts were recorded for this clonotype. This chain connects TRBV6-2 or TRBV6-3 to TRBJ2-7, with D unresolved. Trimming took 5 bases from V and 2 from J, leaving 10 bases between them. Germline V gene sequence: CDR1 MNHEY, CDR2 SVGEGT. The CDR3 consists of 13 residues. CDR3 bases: TGTGCCAGCAGTCCAGTACCCACCTACGAGCAGTACTTC. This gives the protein CASSPVPTYEQYF.

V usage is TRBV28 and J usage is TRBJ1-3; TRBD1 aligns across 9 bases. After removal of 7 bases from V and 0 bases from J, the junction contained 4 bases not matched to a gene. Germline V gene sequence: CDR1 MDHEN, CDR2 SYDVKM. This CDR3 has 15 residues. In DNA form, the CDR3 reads TGTGCCAGCAAGGACAGGGGACCCTCTGGAAACACCATATATTTT. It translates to CASKDRGPSGNTIYF.

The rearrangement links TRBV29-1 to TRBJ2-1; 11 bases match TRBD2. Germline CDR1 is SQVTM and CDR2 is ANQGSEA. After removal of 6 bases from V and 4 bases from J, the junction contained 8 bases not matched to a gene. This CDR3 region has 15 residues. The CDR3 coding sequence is TGCAGCGTCATAGCGGGGGGGCAAGGGTACAATGAGCAGTTCTTC. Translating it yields CSVIAGGQGYNEQFF.

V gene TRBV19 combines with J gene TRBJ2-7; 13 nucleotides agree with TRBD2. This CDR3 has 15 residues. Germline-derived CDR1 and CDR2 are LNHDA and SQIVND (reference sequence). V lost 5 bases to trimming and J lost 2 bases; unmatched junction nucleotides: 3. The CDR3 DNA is TGTGCCAGTAGTGCCGGACTAGCGGGAGCCTACGAGCAGTACTTC. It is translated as CASSAGLAGAYEQYF.

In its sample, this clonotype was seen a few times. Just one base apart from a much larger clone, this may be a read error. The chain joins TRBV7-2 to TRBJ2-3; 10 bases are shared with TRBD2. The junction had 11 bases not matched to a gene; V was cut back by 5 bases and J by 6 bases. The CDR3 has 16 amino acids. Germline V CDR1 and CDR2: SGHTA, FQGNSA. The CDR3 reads CASSLTSGGGWDTQYF. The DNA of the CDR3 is TGTGCCAGCAGCCTCACAAGCGGGGGGGGATGGGATACGCAGTATTTT.

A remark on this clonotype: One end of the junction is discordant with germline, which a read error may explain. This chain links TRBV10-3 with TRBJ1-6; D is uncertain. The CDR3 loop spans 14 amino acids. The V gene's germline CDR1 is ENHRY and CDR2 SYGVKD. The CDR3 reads CAINELRVNSPLHF. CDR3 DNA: TGTGCCATCAATGAGCTGCGAGTTAATTCACCCCTCCACTTT.

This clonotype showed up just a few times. The chain's CDR3 is CSARGDGQENPNTEAFF. DNA of the CDR3: TGCAGTGCTAGAGGGGACGGACAGGAAAATCCGAACACTGAAGCTTTCTTT. This chain uses TRBV20-1 with TRBJ1-1; 7 bases align to TRBD1. The ends lost 1 base at V and 1 base at J; junction bases unmatched: 12. Germline V gene data show CDR1 as DFQATT and CDR2 as SNEGSKA (reference sequence). CDR3 size: 17 residues.

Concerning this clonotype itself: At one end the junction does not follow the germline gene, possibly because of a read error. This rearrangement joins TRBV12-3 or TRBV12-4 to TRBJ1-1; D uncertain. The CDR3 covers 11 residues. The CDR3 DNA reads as TGTGCCGGCAGTCACTACACTGAAGCTTTCTTT. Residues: CAGSHYTEAFF.

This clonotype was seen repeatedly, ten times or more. CDR3 protein: CASSQRTGPYEQYF. CDR3 coding DNA: TGTGCCAGCAGCCAAAGGACAGGGCCCTACGAGCAGTACTTC. V usage is TRBV12-3 or TRBV12-4 and J usage is TRBJ2-7; 8 bases align to TRBD1. CDR3 length: 14 residues. Trimming took 6 bases from V and 2 from J; bases not matched to a gene: 6.

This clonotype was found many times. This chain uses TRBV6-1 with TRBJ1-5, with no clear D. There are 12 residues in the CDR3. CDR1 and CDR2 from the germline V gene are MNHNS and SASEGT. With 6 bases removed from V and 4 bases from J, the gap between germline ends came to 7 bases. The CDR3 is CASRSANQPQHF. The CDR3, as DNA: TGTGCCAGCAGGAGTGCAAATCAGCCCCAGCATTTT.

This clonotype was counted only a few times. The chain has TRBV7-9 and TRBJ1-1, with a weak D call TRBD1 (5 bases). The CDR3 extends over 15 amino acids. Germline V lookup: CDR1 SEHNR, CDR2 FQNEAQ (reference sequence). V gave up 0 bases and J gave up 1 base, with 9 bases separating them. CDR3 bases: TGTGCCAGCAGCTTAGCAAGGGGCCAGAACACTGAAGCTTTCTTT. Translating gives CASSLARGQNTEAFF.

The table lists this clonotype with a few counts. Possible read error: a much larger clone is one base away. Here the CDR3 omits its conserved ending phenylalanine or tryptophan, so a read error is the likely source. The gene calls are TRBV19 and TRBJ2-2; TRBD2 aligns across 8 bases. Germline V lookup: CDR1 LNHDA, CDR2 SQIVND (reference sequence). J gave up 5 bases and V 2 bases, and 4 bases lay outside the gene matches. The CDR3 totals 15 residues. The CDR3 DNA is TGTGCCAGTAGTATAAGCGGGGGTAGAACCGGGGAGCTGTTTCTT. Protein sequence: CASSISGGRTGELFL.

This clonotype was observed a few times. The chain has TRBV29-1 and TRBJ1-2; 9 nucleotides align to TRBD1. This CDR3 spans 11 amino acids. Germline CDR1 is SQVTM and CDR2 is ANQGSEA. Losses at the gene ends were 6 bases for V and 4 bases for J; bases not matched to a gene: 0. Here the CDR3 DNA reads TGCAGCGTACAGGGGGCCTATGGCTACACCTTC. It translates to CSVQGAYGYTF.

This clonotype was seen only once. CDR3 loop: CASSMGRQKSYEQYF. The CDR3 DNA reads as TGTGCCAGTAGTATGGGACGTCAGAAATCCTACGAGCAGTACTTC. The chain has TRBV19 and TRBJ2-7; D may be TRBD1 or TRBD2 (5 bases each). Germline-derived CDR1 and CDR2 are LNHDA and SQIVND (reference sequence). CDR3 length equals 15 residues. Trimming removed 3 bases at V and 1 base at J, with 13 bases between.

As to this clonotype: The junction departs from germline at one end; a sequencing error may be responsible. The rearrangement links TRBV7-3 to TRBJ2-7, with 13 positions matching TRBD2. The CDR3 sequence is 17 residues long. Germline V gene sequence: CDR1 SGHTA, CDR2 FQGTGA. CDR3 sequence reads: CASSPQGLAGRLYEQCF. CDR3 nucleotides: TGCGCCAGCAGCCCACAGGGACTAGCGGGGAGACTCTACGAGCAGTGCTTC.

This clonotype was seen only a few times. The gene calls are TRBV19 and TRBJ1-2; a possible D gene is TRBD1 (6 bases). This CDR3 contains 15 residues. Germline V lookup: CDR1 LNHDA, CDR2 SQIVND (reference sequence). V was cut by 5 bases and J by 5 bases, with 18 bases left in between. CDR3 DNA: TGTGCCAGTAGTGACCGAGGGGGAGTGGTTTATGGCTACACCTTC. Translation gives CASSDRGGVVYGYTF.

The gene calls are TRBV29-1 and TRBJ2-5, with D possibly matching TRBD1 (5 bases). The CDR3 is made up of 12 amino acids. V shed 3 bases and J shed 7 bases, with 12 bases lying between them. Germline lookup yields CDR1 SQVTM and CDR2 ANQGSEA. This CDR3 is CSVDPLTGTQYF. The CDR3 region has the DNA TGCAGCGTTGACCCCTTAACAGGGACCCAGTACTTC.

CDR3 protein: CASRLTGGGLGGYTF. DNA of the CDR3: TGTGCCAGCAGATTGACGGGAGGGGGGTTGGGAGGCTACACCTTC. The rearrangement uses TRBV7-8 and TRBJ1-2, with D tentatively TRBD1 (6 bases). Germline V CDR1 and CDR2: SGHVS, FQNEAQ. The CDR3 consists of 15 residues. The V gene lost 6 bases and the J gene lost 8 bases, with 22 bases spanning the gap.

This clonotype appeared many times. The CDR3 nucleotides are TGCGCCAGCAGCAGGGGGCTCAATCAGCCCCAGCATTTT. It yields the protein CASSRGLNQPQHF. V and J are TRBV5-1 and TRBJ1-5; the match to TRBD1 covers 7 bases. CDR3 length: 13 residues. Trimming cost V 4 bases and J 3 bases; bases outside gene matches: 1. Germline V lookup: CDR1 SGHRS, CDR2 YFSETQ.

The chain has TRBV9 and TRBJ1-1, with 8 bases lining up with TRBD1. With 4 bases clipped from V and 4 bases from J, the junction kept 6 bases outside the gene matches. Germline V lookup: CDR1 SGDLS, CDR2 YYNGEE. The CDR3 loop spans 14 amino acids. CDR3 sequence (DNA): TGTGCCAGCAGCCCAAGTCAGGGGGCCACTGAAGCTTTCTTT. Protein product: CASSPSQGATEAFF.

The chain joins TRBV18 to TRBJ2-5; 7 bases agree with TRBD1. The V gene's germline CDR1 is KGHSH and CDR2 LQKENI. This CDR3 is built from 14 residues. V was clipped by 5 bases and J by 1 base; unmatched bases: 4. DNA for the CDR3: TGTGCCAGCTCAACTCGACAGGGCCAAGAGACCCAGTACTTC. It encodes CASSTRQGQETQYF.

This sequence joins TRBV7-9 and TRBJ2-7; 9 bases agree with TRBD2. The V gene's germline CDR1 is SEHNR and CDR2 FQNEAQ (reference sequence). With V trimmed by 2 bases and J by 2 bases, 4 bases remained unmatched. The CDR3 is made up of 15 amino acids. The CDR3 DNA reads TGTGCCAGCAGCTTATTGGCGGGGGGGCCCTACGAGCAGTACTTC. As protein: CASSLLAGGPYEQYF.